These T cell receptor beta chains were read from a single sample in a study of blood T cell repertoires in COVID-19. Measured with immunoSEQ multiplex PCR; TCRdb has only the in-frame clones, and not every one. Of fewer than 300,000 clones listed, roughly 80% are singletons. The specimen sequenced was peripheral blood. Every receptor here comes from a person aged 70 to 79 with COVID-19, enrolled during active disease. The CDR3 runs from the conserved cysteine through the conserved F or W. The order of the fields is J gene, V gene, CDR3 protein.

j_gene: TRBJ2-1
v_gene: TRBV7-3
CDR3aa: CASSSFPHNEQFF

j_gene: TRBJ1-4
v_gene: TRBV6-5
CDR3aa: CASSSSYRATNEKLFF

j_gene: TRBJ1-2
v_gene: TRBV5-1
CDR3aa: CASWGGPDYGYTF

j_gene: TRBJ2-5
v_gene: TRBV3-1/TRBV3-2
CDR3aa: CASFSTGEETQYF

j_gene: TRBJ2-2
v_gene: TRBV7-2
CDR3aa: CASSRTGNTGELFF

j_gene: TRBJ2-4
v_gene: TRBV9
CDR3aa: CASSVGGGKDIQYF

j_gene: TRBJ2-1
v_gene: TRBV29-1
CDR3aa: CSVDDWESYSGGSGFF

j_gene: TRBJ2-1
v_gene: TRBV4-1
CDR3aa: CASSQVAGTYNEQFF

j_gene: TRBJ2-2
v_gene: TRBV4-3
CDR3aa: CASSLEAGYGFPGELFF

j_gene: TRBJ1-3
v_gene: TRBV9
CDR3aa: CASSDQVNSGNTIYF

j_gene: TRBJ1-3
v_gene: TRBV7-9
CDR3aa: CASSPGGLGNTIYF

j_gene: TRBJ1-4
v_gene: TRBV19
CDR3aa: CASSIALSASMEELFF

j_gene: TRBJ2-1
v_gene: TRBV13
CDR3aa: CASSSAGFEQFF

j_gene: TRBJ2-3
v_gene: TRBV5-1
CDR3aa: CASRDSGPSTDTQYF

j_gene: TRBJ1-5
v_gene: TRBV6-1
CDR3aa: CASSEGLAGLGQPQHF

j_gene: TRBJ2-1
v_gene: TRBV30
CDR3aa: CAWSVAGGAEQFF

j_gene: TRBJ2-2
v_gene: TRBV7-9
CDR3aa: CASSQLRAGELFF

j_gene: TRBJ1-4
v_gene: TRBV4-3
CDR3aa: CASSRGSLGSNEKLFF

j_gene: TRBJ1-4
v_gene: TRBV2
CDR3aa: CASIVREREKLFF

j_gene: TRBJ1-5
v_gene: TRBV19
CDR3aa: CASRYGARQPQHF

j_gene: TRBJ2-1
v_gene: TRBV24-1
CDR3aa: CATSDPGQGKDEQFF

j_gene: TRBJ2-5
v_gene: TRBV11-1
CDR3aa: CASSFRQGGWQETQYF

j_gene: TRBJ1-1
v_gene: TRBV6-6
CDR3aa: CASSPPNTEAFF

j_gene: TRBJ1-4
v_gene: TRBV18
CDR3aa: CASSPGTGGFGNEKLFF

j_gene: TRBJ1-6
v_gene: TRBV6-4
CDR3aa: CASSANYNSPLHF

j_gene: TRBJ2-4
v_gene: TRBV3-1/TRBV3-2
CDR3aa: CASSQQGAKNIQYF

j_gene: TRBJ2-1
v_gene: TRBV5-4
CDR3aa: CASSLVASGGRNEQFF

j_gene: TRBJ1-2
v_gene: TRBV4-2
CDR3aa: CASSQDLGRGYGYTF

j_gene: TRBJ2-3
v_gene: TRBV6-2/TRBV6-3
CDR3aa: CASSSFSGLGGTTDTQYF

j_gene: TRBJ2-1
v_gene: TRBV4-1
CDR3aa: CASSQQGFREQFF

j_gene: TRBJ1-5
v_gene: TRBV10-1
CDR3aa: CASSESQGSSNQPQHF

j_gene: TRBJ2-7
v_gene: TRBV6-5
CDR3aa: CASSTQDSSDEQYF

j_gene: TRBJ1-6
v_gene: TRBV28
CDR3aa: CASDRGSVLRSPLHF

j_gene: TRBJ2-2
v_gene: TRBV6-5
CDR3aa: CASSAGQGWVGELFF

j_gene: TRBJ1-2
v_gene: TRBV7-9
CDR3aa: CASSLYGRDYGYTF

j_gene: TRBJ1-2
v_gene: TRBV5-5
CDR3aa: CASSLAPRRNYGYTF

j_gene: TRBJ2-7
v_gene: TRBV11-2
CDR3aa: CASSLDQGQQISYEQYF

j_gene: TRBJ1-6
v_gene: TRBV7-3
CDR3aa: CASSSTGGAGSPLHF

j_gene: TRBJ2-7
v_gene: TRBV5-1
CDR3aa: CASSLTTQGDEQYF

j_gene: TRBJ1-5
v_gene: TRBV21-1
CDR3aa: CASSKGPVGAGQPQHF

j_gene: TRBJ2-7
v_gene: TRBV4-3
CDR3aa: CASSQDLQREYSEQYF

j_gene: TRBJ2-7
v_gene: TRBV5-6
CDR3aa: CASSPGTRAYEQYF

j_gene: TRBJ1-4
v_gene: TRBV9
CDR3aa: CASSVPAPGGGEKLFF

j_gene: TRBJ2-7
v_gene: TRBV19
CDR3aa: CASSKTRTDFYEQYF

j_gene: TRBJ2-1
v_gene: TRBV5-1
CDR3aa: CASSQTTSGNYNEQFF

j_gene: TRBJ1-6
v_gene: TRBV19
CDR3aa: CASSTTEDGPLHF

j_gene: TRBJ1-2
v_gene: TRBV28
CDR3aa: CASSLDRVVSGYTF

j_gene: TRBJ1-1
v_gene: TRBV7-2
CDR3aa: CASSPYGANTEAFF

j_gene: TRBJ1-5
v_gene: TRBV30
CDR3aa: CAWSYNTGYNQPQHF

j_gene: TRBJ2-2
v_gene: TRBV11-2
CDR3aa: CASSLSWSGPLDTGELFF

j_gene: TRBJ2-1
v_gene: TRBV2
CDR3aa: CASSDALSSYNEQFF

j_gene: TRBJ2-3
v_gene: TRBV11-3
CDR3aa: CASSLGVGADTQYF

j_gene: TRBJ2-2
v_gene: TRBV5-4
CDR3aa: CASSAGTSGSPDTGELFF

j_gene: TRBJ1-3
v_gene: TRBV15
CDR3aa: CATSRYTGEPGNTIYF

j_gene: TRBJ1-5
v_gene: TRBV2
CDR3aa: CASSEGQVNNQPQHF

j_gene: TRBJ1-4
v_gene: TRBV28
CDR3aa: CASSPTFWGQPNEKLFF

j_gene: TRBJ2-7
v_gene: TRBV28
CDR3aa: CASPPKGGSYEQYF

j_gene: TRBJ2-7
v_gene: TRBV6-2/TRBV6-3
CDR3aa: CASNPALAGVEQYF

j_gene: TRBJ1-4
v_gene: TRBV4-1
CDR3aa: CASSIIATNEKLFF